This T cell receptor (beta chain) was documented in a study of control samples from healthy donors and cancer patients. Trimming shortened V by 1 base and J by 3 bases, and 12 bases separated the two germline ends. Germline V gene data show CDR1 as KGHSH and CDR2 as LQKENI. The CDR3 totals 15 residues. Clones were sequenced by immunoSEQ multiplex PCR, and TCRdb holds only the in-frame ones, with some missing. The data contain approximately 120,000 clones, about nine tenths of them seen just once; the ten biggest clones take up 4% to 4.5%. The specimen sequenced was blood. The chain couples TRBV18 to TRBJ1-1, with D possibly being TRBD1 (5 bases). The sequence was collected from a human donor in good health. The donor label of this sample is uncertain. In DNA, the CDR3 is TGTGCCAGCTCACCACGGCAGGGAGGAGACACTGAAGCTTTCTTT. It specifies CASSPRQGGDTEAFF.